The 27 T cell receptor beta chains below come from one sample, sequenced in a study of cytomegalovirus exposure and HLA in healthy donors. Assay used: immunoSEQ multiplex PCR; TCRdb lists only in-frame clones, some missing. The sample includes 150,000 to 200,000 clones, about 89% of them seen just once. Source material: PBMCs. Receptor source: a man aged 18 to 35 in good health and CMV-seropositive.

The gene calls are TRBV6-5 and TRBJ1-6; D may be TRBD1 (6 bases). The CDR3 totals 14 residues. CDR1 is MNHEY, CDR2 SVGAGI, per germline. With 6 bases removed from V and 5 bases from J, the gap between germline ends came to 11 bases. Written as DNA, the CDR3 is TGTGCCAGCAGGGTCGACAGGAATAATTCACCCCTCCACTTT. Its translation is CASRVDRNNSPLHF.

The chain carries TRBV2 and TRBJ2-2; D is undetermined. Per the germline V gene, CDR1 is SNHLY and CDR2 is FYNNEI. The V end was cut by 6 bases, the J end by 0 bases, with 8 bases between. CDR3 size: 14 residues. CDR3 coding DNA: TGTGCCAGCAGGTTGGCAGCGAACACCGGGGAGCTGTTTTTT. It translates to CASRLAANTGELFF.

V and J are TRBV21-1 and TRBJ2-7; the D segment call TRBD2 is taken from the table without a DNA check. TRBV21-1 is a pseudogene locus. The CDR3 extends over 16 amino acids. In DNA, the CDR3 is TGTGCCAGCATCCCGGGACATGGGACTAGCGCCTACGAGCAGTACTTC. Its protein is CASIPGHGTSAYEQYF.

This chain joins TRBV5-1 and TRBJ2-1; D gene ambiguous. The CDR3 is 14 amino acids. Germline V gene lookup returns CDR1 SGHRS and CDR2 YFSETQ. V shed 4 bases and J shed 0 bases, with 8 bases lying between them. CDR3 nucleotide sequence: TGCGCCAGCAGCCCATCTACCTCCTACAATGAGCAGTTCTTC. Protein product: CASSPSTSYNEQFF.

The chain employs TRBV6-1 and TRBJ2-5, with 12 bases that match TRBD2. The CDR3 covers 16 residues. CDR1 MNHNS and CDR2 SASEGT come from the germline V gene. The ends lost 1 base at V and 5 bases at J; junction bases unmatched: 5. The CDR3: CASSEGRLAGDETQYF. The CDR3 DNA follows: TGTGCCAGCAGTGAAGGTCGACTAGCGGGGGACGAGACCCAGTACTTC.

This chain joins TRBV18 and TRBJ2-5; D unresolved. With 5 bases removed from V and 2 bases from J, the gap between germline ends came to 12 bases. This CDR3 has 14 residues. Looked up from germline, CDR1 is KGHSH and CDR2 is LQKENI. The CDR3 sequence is CASSTQMHQETQYF. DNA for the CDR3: TGTGCCAGCTCAACCCAGATGCATCAAGAGACCCAGTACTTC.

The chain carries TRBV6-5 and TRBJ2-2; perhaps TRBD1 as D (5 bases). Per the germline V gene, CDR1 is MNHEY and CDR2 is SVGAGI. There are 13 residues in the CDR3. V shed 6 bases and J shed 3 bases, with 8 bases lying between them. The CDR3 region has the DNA TGTGCCAGCAGCCAGGGTTACACCGGGGAGCTGTTTTTT. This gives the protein CASSQGYTGELFF.

The CDR3 nucleotides read TGTGCCACCCAGGCGGGGCCCAGCACAGATACGCAGTATTTT. It translates to CATQAGPSTDTQYF. The rearrangement joins TRBV7-2 to TRBJ2-3, with a possible D match to TRBD2 (6 bases). Per germline, CDR1 SGHTA and CDR2 FQGNSA. CDR3 length: 14 residues. The V end was cut by 10 bases, the J end by 0 bases, with 14 bases between.

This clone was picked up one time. Here the CDR3 DNA reads TGTGCCACCCGACCCCCAGGGGAGACCCAGTACTTC. It codes for CATRPPGETQYF. V and J are TRBV10-3 and TRBJ2-5; weak D call: TRBD1 (5 bases). Deletions cut 10 bases from V and 5 bases from J, with 14 bases between. CDR3 size: 12 residues. Germline values: CDR1 ENHRY, CDR2 SYGVKD.

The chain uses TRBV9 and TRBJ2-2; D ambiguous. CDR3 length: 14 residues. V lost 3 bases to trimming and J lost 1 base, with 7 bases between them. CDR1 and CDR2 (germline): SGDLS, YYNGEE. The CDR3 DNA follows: TGTGCCAGCAGCGCGACTTGGAACACCGGGGAGCTGTTTTTT. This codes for CASSATWNTGELFF.

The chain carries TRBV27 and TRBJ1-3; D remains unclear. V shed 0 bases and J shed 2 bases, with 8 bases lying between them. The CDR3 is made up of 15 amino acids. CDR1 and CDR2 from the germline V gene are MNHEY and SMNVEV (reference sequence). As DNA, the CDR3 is TGTGCCAGCAGTTTATCGCGGTCTCCTGGAAACACCATATATTTT. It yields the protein CASSLSRSPGNTIYF.

CDR3: CASTAQGSYYGYTF. CDR3 DNA: TGTGCCAGCACGGCACAGGGTTCCTACTATGGCTACACCTTC. V usage is TRBV6-6 and J usage is TRBJ1-2, with a possible D match to TRBD1 (6 bases). CDR1 MNHNY and CDR2 SVGAGI come from the germline V gene (reference sequence). Trimming left V 7 bases short and J 3 bases short, with 15 bases between. This CDR3 has 14 amino acids.

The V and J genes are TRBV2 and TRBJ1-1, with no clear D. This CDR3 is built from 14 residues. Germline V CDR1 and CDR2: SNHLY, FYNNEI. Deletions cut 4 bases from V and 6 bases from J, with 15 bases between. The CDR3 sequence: CASSVLPGYAEAFF. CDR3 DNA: TGTGCCAGCAGTGTTCTCCCCGGGTATGCTGAAGCTTTCTTT.

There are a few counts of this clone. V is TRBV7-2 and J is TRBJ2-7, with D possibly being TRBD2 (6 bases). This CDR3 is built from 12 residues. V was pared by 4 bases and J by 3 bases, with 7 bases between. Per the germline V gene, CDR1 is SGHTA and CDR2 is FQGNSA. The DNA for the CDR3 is TGTGCCAGCAGCTACGGGGGCTACGAGCAGTACTTC. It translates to CASSYGGYEQYF.

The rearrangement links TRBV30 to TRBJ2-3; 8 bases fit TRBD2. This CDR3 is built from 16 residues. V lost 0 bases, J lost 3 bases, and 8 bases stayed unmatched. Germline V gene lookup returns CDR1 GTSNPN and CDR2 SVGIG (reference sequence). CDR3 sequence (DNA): TGTGCCTGGAGTGTACTTTCAGGGACTAGAACAGATACGCAGTATTTT. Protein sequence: CAWSVLSGTRTDTQYF.

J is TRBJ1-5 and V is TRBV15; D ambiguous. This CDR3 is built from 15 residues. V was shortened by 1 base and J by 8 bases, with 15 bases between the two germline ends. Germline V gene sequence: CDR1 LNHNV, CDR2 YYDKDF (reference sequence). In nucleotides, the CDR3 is TGTGCCACCAGCAGAGGAGAAGGCTGGGCTAAGCCCCAGCATTTT. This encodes CATSRGEGWAKPQHF.

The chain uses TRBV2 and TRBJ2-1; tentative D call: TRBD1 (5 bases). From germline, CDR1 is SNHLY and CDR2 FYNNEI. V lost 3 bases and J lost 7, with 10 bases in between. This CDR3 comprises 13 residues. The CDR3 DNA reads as TGTGCCAGCAGTGAGGACATAATGAATGAGCAGTTCTTC. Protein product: CASSEDIMNEQFF.

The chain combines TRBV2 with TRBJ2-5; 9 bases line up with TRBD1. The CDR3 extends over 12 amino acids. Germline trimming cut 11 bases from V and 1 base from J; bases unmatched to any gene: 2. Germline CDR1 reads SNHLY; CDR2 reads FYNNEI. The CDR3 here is CAGQGFQETQYF. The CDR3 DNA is TGTGCCGGACAGGGGTTCCAAGAGACCCAGTACTTC.

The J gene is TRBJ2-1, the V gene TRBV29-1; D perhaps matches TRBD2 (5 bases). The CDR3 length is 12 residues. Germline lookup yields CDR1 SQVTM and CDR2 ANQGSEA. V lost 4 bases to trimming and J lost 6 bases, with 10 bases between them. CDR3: CSVGRGPNEQFF. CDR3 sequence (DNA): TGCAGCGTTGGGAGAGGGCCCAATGAGCAGTTCTTC.

The DNA of the CDR3 is TGTGCCATCACCGGGGACAGCTTAGGCTACGAGCAGTACTTC. This gives the protein CAITGDSLGYEQYF. V is TRBV10-3 and J is TRBJ2-7, with 7 bases fitting TRBD1. This CDR3 contains 14 residues. V dropped 7 bases and J dropped 3; count of bases not matched to a gene: 9. Germline V gives CDR1 ENHRY, CDR2 SYGVKD.

The CDR3 protein is CASSMGRGREKLFF. CDR3 nucleotides: TGTGCCAGTAGTATGGGGAGGGGACGAGAAAAACTGTTTTTT. V and J are TRBV19 and TRBJ1-4; TRBD1 is a possible D gene (5 bases). The CDR3 loop spans 14 amino acids. V was pared by 3 bases and J by 8 bases, with 13 bases between. Germline values: CDR1 LNHDA, CDR2 SQIVND (reference sequence).

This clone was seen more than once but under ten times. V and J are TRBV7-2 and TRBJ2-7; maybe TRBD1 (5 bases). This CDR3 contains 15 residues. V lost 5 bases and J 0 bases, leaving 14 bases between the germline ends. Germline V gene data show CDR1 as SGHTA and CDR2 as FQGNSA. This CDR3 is CASSPPGWSSYEQYF. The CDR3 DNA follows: TGTGCCAGCAGCCCCCCAGGGTGGAGCTCCTACGAGCAGTACTTC.

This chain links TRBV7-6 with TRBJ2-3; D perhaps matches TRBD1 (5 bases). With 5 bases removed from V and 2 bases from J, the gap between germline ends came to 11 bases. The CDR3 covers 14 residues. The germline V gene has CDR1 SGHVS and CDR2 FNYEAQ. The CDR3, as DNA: TGTGCCAGCAGCCCTAGGGGTAACACAGATACGCAGTATTTT. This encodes CASSPRGNTDTQYF.

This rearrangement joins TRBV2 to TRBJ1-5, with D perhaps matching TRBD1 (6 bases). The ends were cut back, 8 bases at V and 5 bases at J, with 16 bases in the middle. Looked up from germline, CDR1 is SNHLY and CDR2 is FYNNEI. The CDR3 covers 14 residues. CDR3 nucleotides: TGTGCCAGCGGAGGTTGGGGGCCTTATCAGCCCCAGCATTTT. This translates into CASGGWGPYQPQHF.

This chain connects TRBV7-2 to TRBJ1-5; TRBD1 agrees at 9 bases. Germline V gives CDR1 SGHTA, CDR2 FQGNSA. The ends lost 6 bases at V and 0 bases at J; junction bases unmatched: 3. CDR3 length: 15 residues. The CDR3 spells CASSPDRGSNQPQHF. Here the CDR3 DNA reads TGTGCCAGCAGTCCGGACAGGGGTAGCAATCAGCCCCAGCATTTT.

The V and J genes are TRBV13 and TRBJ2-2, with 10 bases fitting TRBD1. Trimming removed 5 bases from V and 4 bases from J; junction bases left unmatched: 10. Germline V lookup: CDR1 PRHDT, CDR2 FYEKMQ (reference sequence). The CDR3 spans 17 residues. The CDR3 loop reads CASSRTRDRGLTGELFF. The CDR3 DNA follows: TGTGCCAGCAGCCGAACACGGGACAGGGGCCTCACCGGGGAGCTGTTTTTT.

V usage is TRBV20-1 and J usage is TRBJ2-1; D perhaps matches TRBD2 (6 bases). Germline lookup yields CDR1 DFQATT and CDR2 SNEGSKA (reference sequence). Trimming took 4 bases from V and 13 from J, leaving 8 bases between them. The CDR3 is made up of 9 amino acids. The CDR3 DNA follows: TGCAGTGCTAAGGACTATCAGTTCTTC. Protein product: CSAKDYQFF.